These 7 T cell receptor beta chains were all obtained from the same sample, sequenced in a study of blood T cell repertoires in COVID-19. Libraries were prepared by immunoSEQ multiplex PCR; TCRdb keeps only in-frame clonotypes and omits some of them. The sample contains about 200,000 clones, over 75% of which appear only once. The sequencing sample was made of peripheral blood. All receptors come from an elderly woman with acute or convalescent COVID-19.

The chain employs TRBV18 and TRBJ1-1, with D possibly TRBD1 on 6 matching bases. This CDR3 is built from 13 residues. V lost 5 bases and J lost 5, with 12 bases in between. From germline, CDR1 is KGHSH and CDR2 LQKENI. The CDR3 spells CASSEGQKTEAFF. CDR3 nucleotides: TGTGCCAGCTCAGAAGGACAGAAAACTGAAGCTTTCTTT.

V usage is TRBV5-1 and J usage is TRBJ1-2; no clear D gene. The CDR3 consists of 14 residues. Germline-derived CDR1 and CDR2 are SGHRS and YFSETQ. Trimming stripped 0 bases from V and 6 bases from J, with 12 bases between. The CDR3 loop reads CASSLEHPGDGYTF. The CDR3, as DNA: TGCGCCAGCAGCTTGGAACATCCCGGGGATGGCTACACCTTC.

The chain joins TRBV18 to TRBJ1-2, with 7 bases aligning to TRBD1. CDR3 length: 13 residues. Germline CDR1 reads KGHSH; CDR2 reads LQKENI. V shed 3 bases, J shed 9 bases, and the junction held 7 bases outside the gene matches. DNA of the CDR3: TGTGCCAGCTCACCGCAGGGGGATAGGAGCTACACCTTC. Its translation: CASSPQGDRSYTF.

The chain uses TRBV5-1 and TRBJ2-2; TRBD2 might be the D (5 bases). V lost 4 bases to trimming and J lost 4 bases, with 14 bases between them. The CDR3 is 15 residues long. The germline gives CDR1 SGHRS, CDR2 YFSETQ. The CDR3 region is CASSLRTAVTGELFF. For the CDR3, the DNA is TGCGCCAGCAGCCTCCGAACAGCGGTCACCGGGGAGCTGTTTTTT.

CDR3 in amino acids: CATSDRATDTQYF. The CDR3 bases are TGTGCCACCTCGGACAGGGCCACAGATACGCAGTATTTT. The chain carries TRBV19 and TRBJ2-3, with 8 bases matching TRBD1. The CDR3 contains 13 residues. Per germline, CDR1 LNHDA and CDR2 SQIVND (reference sequence). Unmatched junction bases numbered 5, after V lost 10 bases and J lost 2 bases.

The genes are TRBV9 and TRBJ2-5; 13 bases fit TRBD2. V was pared by 4 bases and J by 4 bases, with 7 bases of the junction left unmatched. The CDR3 covers 16 residues. Germline V gives CDR1 SGDLS, CDR2 YYNGEE. CDR3 protein: CASSPRLAGGRETQYF. The DNA for the CDR3 is TGTGCCAGCAGCCCCAGACTAGCGGGAGGACGAGAGACCCAGTACTTC.

In this sample, this clone turned up once. The rearrangement joins TRBV29-1 to TRBJ2-1, with D perhaps matching TRBD1 (5 bases). V lost 6 bases to trimming and J lost 2 bases, with 11 bases between them. Germline-derived CDR1 and CDR2 are SQVTM and ANQGSEA. CDR3 length: 13 amino acids. CDR3 sequence: CSVATGPYNEQFF. CDR3 sequence (DNA): TGCAGCGTAGCTACAGGACCCTACAATGAGCAGTTCTTC.